Presented here are 17 T cell receptor beta chains from one specimen sequenced in a study of blood T cell repertoires in COVID-19. TCRdb keeps only in-frame clones here, not all; method: immunoSEQ multiplex PCR. The sample includes about 110,000 clones, roughly four fifths seen only once; the top ten take more than 8%. What was sequenced was peripheral blood. Every receptor here comes from a woman between 65 and 79 years old with acute or convalescent COVID-19.

The V call is TRBV7-6, the J call TRBJ1-3; D is ambiguous. Germline CDR1 SGHVS, CDR2 FNYEAQ. This CDR3 contains 15 residues. The V gene lost 1 base and the J gene lost 0 bases, with 7 bases spanning the gap. The CDR3 loop reads CASSLGHSSGNTIYF. The CDR3 DNA follows: TGTGCCAGCAGCTTAGGGCATTCCTCTGGAAACACCATATATTTT. Looking up the rest from reference TRBV7-6 and TRBJ1-3 gives the full variable domain: GAGVSQSPRYKVTKRGQDVALRCDPISGHVSLYWYRQALGQGPEFLTYFNYEAQQDKSGLPNDRFSAERPEGSISTLTIQRTEQRDSAMYRCASSLGHSSGNTIYFGEGSWLTVV.

The genes are TRBV7-9 and TRBJ2-2, with 7 bases that match TRBD1. This CDR3 comprises 16 residues. V lost 5 bases, J lost 8 bases, and 14 bases stayed unmatched. CDR1 is SEHNR and CDR2 is FQNEAQ in the germline V gene (reference sequence). The CDR3 spells CASSPTGRGTTGELFF. The CDR3 DNA sequence: TGTGCCAGCAGCCCGACAGGGAGAGGGACGACAGGGGAGCTGTTTTTT.

The J gene is TRBJ2-3, the V gene TRBV7-2, with 9 bases fitting TRBD2. Germline loops: CDR1 SGHTA, CDR2 FQGNSA. V lost 1 base, J lost 5 bases, and 1 base stayed unmatched. The CDR3 length is 14 residues. CDR3 sequence reads: CASSLVAGEDTQYF. The CDR3 region has the DNA TGTGCCAGCAGCTTAGTAGCGGGGGAAGATACGCAGTATTTT.

CDR3 nucleotides: TGTGCCAGCAGCCCCGGGGACAGGAGCTCCTATAATTCACCCCTCCACTTT. It is translated as CASSPGDRSSYNSPLHF. The J gene is TRBJ1-6, the V gene TRBV28; TRBD1 matches 8 bases. Germline CDR1 and CDR2: MDHEN and SYDVKM. Trimming at V came to 6 bases and at J to 0 bases, leaving 7 bases not matched to a gene. CDR3 length equals 17 residues.

CDR3 region: CASSHRRAYEQYF. The CDR3 coding sequence is TGTGCCAGCAGCCACCGCCGGGCCTACGAGCAGTACTTC. The chain carries TRBV7-8 and TRBJ2-7; no definite D call. V lost 5 bases to trimming and J lost 2 bases, with 10 bases between them. The CDR3 covers 13 residues. From germline, CDR1 is SGHVS and CDR2 FQNEAQ.

The rearrangement uses TRBV29-1 and TRBJ2-3; a possible D gene is TRBD1 (5 bases). V shed 5 bases and J shed 3 bases, with 12 bases lying between them. Germline lookup yields CDR1 SQVTM and CDR2 ANQGSEA. The CDR3 has 13 residues. The CDR3 is CSVLFQGTDTQYF. For the CDR3, the DNA is TGCAGCGTTCTTTTTCAGGGAACAGATACGCAGTATTTT.

CDR3 sequence reads: CASSSGTEQFF. In DNA form, the CDR3 reads TGTGCCAGCAGTAGCGGGACTGAGCAGTTCTTC. J is TRBJ2-1 and V is TRBV6-5; 7 nucleotides match TRBD2. Losses at the gene ends were 5 bases for V and 9 bases for J; bases not matched to a gene: 1. The CDR3 runs to 11 residues. Germline values: CDR1 MNHEY, CDR2 SVGAGI.

This clone was picked up one time. This chain connects TRBV29-1 to TRBJ2-7, with 10 bases matching TRBD1. CDR3 length: 13 amino acids. The ends lost 1 base at V and 3 bases at J; junction bases unmatched: 0. CDR1 SQVTM and CDR2 ANQGSEA come from the germline V gene. The CDR3 region has the DNA TGCAGCGTTGAAGGGACAGGGGGCTACGAGCAGTACTTC. It encodes CSVEGTGGYEQYF.

The V gene is TRBV28, the J gene TRBJ2-1, with a weak D call TRBD2 (7 bases). V dropped 5 bases and J dropped 13 bases, with 21 bases sitting between them. This CDR3 comprises 14 residues. The germline V gene has CDR1 MDHEN and CDR2 SYDVKM. Written as DNA, the CDR3 is TGTGCCAGCAGTCGAAACGGGGAGGGGGTTTTTCAGTTCTTC. It translates to CASSRNGEGVFQFF.

The chain couples TRBV29-1 to TRBJ2-7; a possible D gene is TRBD1 (6 bases). Between the trimmed V and J ends, which lost 6 bases and 2 bases, there was a span of 14 bases. Per the germline V gene, CDR1 is SQVTM and CDR2 is ANQGSEA. CDR3 size: 13 residues. The DNA for the CDR3 is TGCAGCGTGAGGGACACCGGTGCCTACGAGCAGTACTTC. Protein sequence: CSVRDTGAYEQYF.

This chain connects TRBV20-1 to TRBJ2-3; D perhaps matches TRBD2 (5 bases). The V gene lost 3 bases and the J gene lost 1 base, with 14 bases spanning the gap. CDR1 and CDR2 (germline): DFQATT, SNEGSKA (reference sequence). The CDR3 loop spans 15 amino acids. CDR3 residues: CSASIFRERTDTQYF. CDR3 coding DNA: TGCAGTGCTAGTATATTTCGGGAACGCACAGATACGCAGTATTTT.

V is TRBV6-5 and J is TRBJ2-3, with a tentative D call TRBD2 (5 bases). CDR3 length: 13 amino acids. V was pared by 8 bases and J by 3 bases, with 12 bases between. Germline CDR1 reads MNHEY; CDR2 reads SVGAGI. The CDR3 bases are TGTGCCAGCGGAGGCATGGGGACAGATACGCAGTATTTT. Its translation is CASGGMGTDTQYF.

This chain joins TRBV7-3 and TRBJ2-1; tentative D call: TRBD1 (6 bases). In germline, CDR1 is SGHTA, CDR2 FQGTGA. The CDR3 spans 16 residues. V was trimmed by 5 bases and J by 0 bases, leaving 14 bases between them. CDR3 coding DNA: TGTGCCAGCAGCCCCTTCCGGGACAACTCCTACAATGAGCAGTTCTTC. This codes for CASSPFRDNSYNEQFF.

The CDR3: CASSLVGSEGYEQYF. The CDR3 bases are TGCGCCAGCAGCTTGGTCGGCAGTGAGGGCTACGAGCAGTACTTC. The chain carries TRBV5-1 and TRBJ2-7, with a possible D match to TRBD2 (5 bases). Germline V gene data show CDR1 as SGHRS and CDR2 as YFSETQ. The V and J ends lost 0 bases and 3 bases respectively, with 13 bases between them. The CDR3 runs 15 residues. Using reference TRBV5-1 and TRBJ2-7 for the parts outside the CDR3, the full variable domain is KAGVTQTPRYLIKTRGQQVTLSCSPISGHRSVSWYQQTPGQGLQFLFEYFSETQRNKGNFPGRFSGRQFSNSRSEMNVSTLELGDSALYLCASSLVGSEGYEQYFGPGTRLTVT.

Comments on this clone: Mismatch with germline at one junction end may stem from a read error. This chain links TRBV27 with TRBJ1-1; tentatively, D is TRBD1 (5 bases). This CDR3 comprises 16 residues. CDR1 is MNHEY and CDR2 is SMNVEV in the germline V gene (reference sequence). CDR3 in amino acids: CAGSSRWQGPLTEAFF. The CDR3 DNA reads TGTGCCGGCAGCTCTCGGTGGCAGGGCCCACTGACTGAAGCTTTCTTT.

The chain uses TRBV6-4 and TRBJ1-1, with D maybe TRBD1 (5 bases). CDR1 and CDR2 from the germline V gene are MRHNA and SNTAGT. CDR3 length equals 12 residues. V lost 9 bases to trimming and J lost 11 bases, with 19 bases between them. The CDR3 loop reads CASPQRRGRAFF. CDR3 DNA sequence: TGTGCCAGTCCCCAACGGAGGGGACGGGCTTTCTTT.

The chain couples TRBV30 to TRBJ1-4, with unresolved D. Trimming cost V 0 bases and J 10 bases, with 12 bases left between them. This CDR3 region has 13 residues. Germline CDR1 GTSNPN, CDR2 SVGIG (reference sequence). The CDR3 spells CAWSVPRSSKLFF. CDR3 coding DNA: TGTGCCTGGAGTGTACCGCGTTCTTCAAAACTGTTTTTT. Filled out from reference TRBV30 and TRBJ1-4, the complete variable domain reads SQTIHQWPATLVQPVGSPLSLECTVEGTSNPNLYWYRQAAGRGLQLLFYSVGIGQISSEVPQNLSASRPQDRQFILSSKKLLLSDSGFYLCAWSVPRSSKLFFGSGTQLSVL.